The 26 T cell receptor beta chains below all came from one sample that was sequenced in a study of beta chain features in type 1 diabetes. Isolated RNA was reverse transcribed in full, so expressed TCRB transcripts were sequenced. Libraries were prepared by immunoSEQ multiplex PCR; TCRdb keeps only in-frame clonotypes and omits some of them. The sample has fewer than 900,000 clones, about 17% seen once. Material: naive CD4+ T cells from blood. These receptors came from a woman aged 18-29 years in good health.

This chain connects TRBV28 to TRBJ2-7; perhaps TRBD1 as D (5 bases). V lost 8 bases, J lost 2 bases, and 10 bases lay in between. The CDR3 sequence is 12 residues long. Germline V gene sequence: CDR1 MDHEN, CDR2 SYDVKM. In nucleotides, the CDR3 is TGTGCCAGCCGAGACAGACCCTACGAGCAGTACTTC. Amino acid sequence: CASRDRPYEQYF.

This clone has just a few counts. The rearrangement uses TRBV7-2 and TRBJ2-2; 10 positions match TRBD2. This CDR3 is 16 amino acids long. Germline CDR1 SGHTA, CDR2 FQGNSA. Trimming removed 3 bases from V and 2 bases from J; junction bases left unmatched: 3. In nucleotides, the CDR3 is TGTGCCAGCAGCTTCGGGACTAGCGTAAACACCGGGGAGCTGTTTTTT. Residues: CASSFGTSVNTGELFF.

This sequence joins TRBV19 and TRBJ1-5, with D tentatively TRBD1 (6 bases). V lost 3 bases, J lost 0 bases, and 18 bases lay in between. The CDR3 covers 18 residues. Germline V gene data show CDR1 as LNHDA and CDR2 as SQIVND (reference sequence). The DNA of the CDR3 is TGTGCCAGTAGTATGTTAGGGGGGAAATCTTATAGCAATCAGCCCCAGCATTTT. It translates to CASSMLGGKSYSNQPQHF.

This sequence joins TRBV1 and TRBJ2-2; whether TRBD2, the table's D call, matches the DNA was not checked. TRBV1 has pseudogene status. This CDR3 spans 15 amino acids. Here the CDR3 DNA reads TGCACCAGCAGCCAAGATTCGGGGGTGGCCGGGGAGCTGTTTTTT. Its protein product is CTSSQDSGVAGELFF.

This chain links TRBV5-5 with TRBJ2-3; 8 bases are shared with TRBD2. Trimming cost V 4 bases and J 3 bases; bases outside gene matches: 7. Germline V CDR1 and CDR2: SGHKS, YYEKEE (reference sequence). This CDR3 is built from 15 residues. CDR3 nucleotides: TGTGCCAGCAGCAACTCCGGGACTAGGACAGATACGCAGTATTTT. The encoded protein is CASSNSGTRTDTQYF.

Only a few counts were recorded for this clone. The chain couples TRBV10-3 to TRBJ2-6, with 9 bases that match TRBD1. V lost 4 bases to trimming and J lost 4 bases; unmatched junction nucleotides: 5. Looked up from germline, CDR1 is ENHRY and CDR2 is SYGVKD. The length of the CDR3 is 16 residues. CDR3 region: CAISVDRGSGANVLTF. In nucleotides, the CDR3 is TGTGCCATCAGTGTGGACAGGGGTTCCGGGGCCAACGTCCTGACTTTC.

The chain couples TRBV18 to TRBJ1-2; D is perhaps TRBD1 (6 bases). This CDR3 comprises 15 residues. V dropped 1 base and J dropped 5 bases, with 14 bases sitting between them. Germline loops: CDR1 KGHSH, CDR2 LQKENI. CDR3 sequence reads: CASSPLQGQEYGYTF. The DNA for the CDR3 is TGTGCCAGCTCACCACTGCAGGGGCAGGAGTATGGCTACACCTTC.

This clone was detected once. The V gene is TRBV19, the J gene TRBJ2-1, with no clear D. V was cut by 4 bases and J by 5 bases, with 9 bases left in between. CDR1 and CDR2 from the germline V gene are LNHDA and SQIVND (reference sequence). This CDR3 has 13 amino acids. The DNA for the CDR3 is TGTGCCAGTAGTAGGCTCTTTGACAATGAGCAGTTCTTC. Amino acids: CASSRLFDNEQFF.

CDR3 nucleotides: TGTGCCAGCAGCCCAGGGACAGGGGTCACCGGGGAGCTGTTTTTT. The encoded protein is CASSPGTGVTGELFF. The V and J genes are TRBV7-9 and TRBJ2-2; 10 nucleotides line up with TRBD1. Germline CDR1 reads SEHNR; CDR2 reads FQNEAQ (reference sequence). Trimming cost V 5 bases and J 4 bases; bases outside gene matches: 4. The length of the CDR3 is 15 residues.

The CDR3 is CASSFDGDGEKLFF. The CDR3 DNA is TGTGCCAGCAGTTTCGACGGGGACGGTGAAAAACTGTTTTTT. This chain uses TRBV28 with TRBJ1-4; D is perhaps TRBD1 (5 bases). CDR1 and CDR2 from the germline V gene are MDHEN and SYDVKM. Trimming took 3 bases from V and 7 from J, leaving 12 bases between them. The CDR3 totals 14 residues. Variable domain in full (rest from reference TRBV28 and TRBJ1-4): DVKVTQSSRYLVKRTGEKVFLECVQDMDHENMFWYRQDPGLGLRLIYFSYDVKMKEKGDIPEGYSVSREKKERFSLILESASTNQTSMYLCASSFDGDGEKLFFGSGTQLSVL.

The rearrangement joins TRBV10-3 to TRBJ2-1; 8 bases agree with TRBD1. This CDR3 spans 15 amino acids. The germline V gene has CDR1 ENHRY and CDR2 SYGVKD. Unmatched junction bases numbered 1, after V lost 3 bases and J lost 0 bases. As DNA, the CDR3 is TGTGCCATCAGTGAAGACAGGGGCTCCTACAATGAGCAGTTCTTC. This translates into CAISEDRGSYNEQFF.

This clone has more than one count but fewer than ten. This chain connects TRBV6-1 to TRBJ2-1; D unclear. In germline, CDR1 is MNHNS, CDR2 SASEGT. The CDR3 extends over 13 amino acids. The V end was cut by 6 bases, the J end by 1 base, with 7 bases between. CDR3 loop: CASRWSSYNEQFF. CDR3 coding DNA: TGTGCCAGCAGGTGGAGTTCCTACAATGAGCAGTTCTTC.

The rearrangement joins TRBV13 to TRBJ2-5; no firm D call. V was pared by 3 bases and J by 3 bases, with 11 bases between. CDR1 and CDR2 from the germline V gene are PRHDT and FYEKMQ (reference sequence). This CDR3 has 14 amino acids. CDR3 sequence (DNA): TGTGCCAGCAGCTTGGGTAACTTTGAAGAGACCCAGTACTTC. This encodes CASSLGNFEETQYF.

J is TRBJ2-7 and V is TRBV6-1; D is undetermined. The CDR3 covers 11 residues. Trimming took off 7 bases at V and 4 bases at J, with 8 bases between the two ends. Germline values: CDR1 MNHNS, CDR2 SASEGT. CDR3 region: CASTRTYEQYF. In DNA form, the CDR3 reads TGTGCCAGCACGAGGACGTACGAGCAGTACTTC.

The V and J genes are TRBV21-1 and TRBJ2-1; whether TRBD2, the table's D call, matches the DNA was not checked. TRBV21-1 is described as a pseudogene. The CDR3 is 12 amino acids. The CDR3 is CASSKVCREQFF. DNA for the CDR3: TGTGCCAGCAGCAAGGTCTGTCGGGAGCAGTTCTTC.

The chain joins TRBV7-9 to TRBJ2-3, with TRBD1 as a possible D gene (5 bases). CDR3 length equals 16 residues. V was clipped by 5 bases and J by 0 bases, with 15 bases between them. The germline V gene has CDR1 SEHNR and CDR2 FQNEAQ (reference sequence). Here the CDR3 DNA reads TGTGCCAGCAGCCAACTCCAGGGTCCTAGCACAGATACGCAGTATTTT. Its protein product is CASSQLQGPSTDTQYF. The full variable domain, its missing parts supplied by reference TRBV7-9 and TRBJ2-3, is DTGVSQNPRHKITKRGQNVTFRCDPISEHNRLYWYRQTLGQGPEFLTYFQNEAQLEKSRLLSDRFSAERPKGSFSTLEIQRTEQGDSAMYLCASSQLQGPSTDTQYFGPGTRLTVL.

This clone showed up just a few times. The CDR3 bases are TGTGCCAGCAGCGCACAAGTTAGCGGGACCTCAACACATACGCAGTATTTT. Its translation is CASSAQVSGTSTHTQYF. The chain is built from TRBV9 and TRBJ2-3; 8 bases are a match to TRBD2. V shed 3 bases, J shed 7 bases, and the junction held 16 bases outside the gene matches. Germline V gene lookup returns CDR1 SGDLS and CDR2 YYNGEE. This CDR3 comprises 17 residues.

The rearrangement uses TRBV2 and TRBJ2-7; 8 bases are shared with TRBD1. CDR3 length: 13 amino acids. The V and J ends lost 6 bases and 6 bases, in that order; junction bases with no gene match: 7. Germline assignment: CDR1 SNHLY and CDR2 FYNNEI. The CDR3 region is CASRDGTGGEQYF. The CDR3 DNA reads TGTGCCAGCAGGGACGGGACAGGTGGCGAGCAGTACTTC.

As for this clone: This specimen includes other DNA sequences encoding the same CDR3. Here the CDR3 reads CASSSPSTDTQYF. The DNA of the CDR3 is TGTGCCAGCAGCTCGCCCAGCACAGATACGCAGTATTTT. The genes are TRBV28 and TRBJ2-3; D gene ambiguous. The CDR3 extends over 13 amino acids. Between the trimmed V and J ends, which lost 6 bases and 0 bases, there was a span of 7 bases. Germline CDR1 MDHEN, CDR2 SYDVKM. The complete variable domain, with remaining parts taken from reference TRBV28 and TRBJ2-3, reads DVKVTQSSRYLVKRTGEKVFLECVQDMDHENMFWYRQDPGLGLRLIYFSYDVKMKEKGDIPEGYSVSREKKERFSLILESASTNQTSMYLCASSSPSTDTQYFGPGTRLTVL.

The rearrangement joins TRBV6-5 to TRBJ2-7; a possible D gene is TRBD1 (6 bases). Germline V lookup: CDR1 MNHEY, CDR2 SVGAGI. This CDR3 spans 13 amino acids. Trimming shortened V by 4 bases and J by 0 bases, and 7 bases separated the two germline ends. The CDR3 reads CASSLGASYEQYF. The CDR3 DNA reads TGTGCCAGCAGTTTGGGGGCCTCCTACGAGCAGTACTTC.

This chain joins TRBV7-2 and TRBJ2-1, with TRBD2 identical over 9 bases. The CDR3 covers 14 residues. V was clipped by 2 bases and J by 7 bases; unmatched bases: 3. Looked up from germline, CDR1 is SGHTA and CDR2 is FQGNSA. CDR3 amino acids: CASSLTSGQNEQFF. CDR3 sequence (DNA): TGTGCCAGCAGCTTAACTAGCGGGCAGAATGAGCAGTTCTTC. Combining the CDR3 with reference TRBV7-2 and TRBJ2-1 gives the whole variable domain GAGVSQSPSNKVTEKGKDVELRCDPISGHTALYWYRQSLGQGLEFLIYFQGNSAPDKSGLPSDRFSAERTGGSVSTLTIQRTQQEDSAVYLCASSLTSGQNEQFFGPGTRLTVL.

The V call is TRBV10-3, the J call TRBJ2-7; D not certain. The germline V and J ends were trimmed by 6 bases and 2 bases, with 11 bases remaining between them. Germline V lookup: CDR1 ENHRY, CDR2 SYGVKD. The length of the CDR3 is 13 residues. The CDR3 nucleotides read TGTGCCATCAGCAACACGGGCCCCTACGAGCAGTACTTC. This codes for CAISNTGPYEQYF.

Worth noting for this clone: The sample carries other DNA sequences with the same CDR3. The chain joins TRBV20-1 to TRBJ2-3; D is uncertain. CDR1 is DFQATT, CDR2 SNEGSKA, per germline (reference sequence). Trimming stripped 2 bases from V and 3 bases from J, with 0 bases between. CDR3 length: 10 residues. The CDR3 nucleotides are TGCAGTGCTAGAACAGATACGCAGTATTTT. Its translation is CSARTDTQYF.

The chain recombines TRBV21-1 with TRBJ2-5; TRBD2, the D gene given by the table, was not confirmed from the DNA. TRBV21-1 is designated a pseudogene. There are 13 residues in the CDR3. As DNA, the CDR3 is TGTGCCAGCAGGACTAGTGAGAAAGAGACCCAGTACTTC. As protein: CASRTSEKETQYF.

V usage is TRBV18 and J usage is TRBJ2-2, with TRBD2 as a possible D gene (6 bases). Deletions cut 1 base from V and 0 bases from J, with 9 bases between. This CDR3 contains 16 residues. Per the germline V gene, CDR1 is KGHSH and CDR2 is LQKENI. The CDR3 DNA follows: TGTGCCAGCTCACCACAGGAGGGCGCGAACACCGGGGAGCTGTTTTTT. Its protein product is CASSPQEGANTGELFF.

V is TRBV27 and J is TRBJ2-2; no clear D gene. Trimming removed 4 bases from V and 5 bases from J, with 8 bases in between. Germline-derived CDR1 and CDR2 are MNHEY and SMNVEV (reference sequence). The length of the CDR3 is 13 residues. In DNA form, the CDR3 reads TGTGCCAGCAGTTCGAGAGCGACCGGGGAGCTGTTTTTT. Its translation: CASSSRATGELFF.